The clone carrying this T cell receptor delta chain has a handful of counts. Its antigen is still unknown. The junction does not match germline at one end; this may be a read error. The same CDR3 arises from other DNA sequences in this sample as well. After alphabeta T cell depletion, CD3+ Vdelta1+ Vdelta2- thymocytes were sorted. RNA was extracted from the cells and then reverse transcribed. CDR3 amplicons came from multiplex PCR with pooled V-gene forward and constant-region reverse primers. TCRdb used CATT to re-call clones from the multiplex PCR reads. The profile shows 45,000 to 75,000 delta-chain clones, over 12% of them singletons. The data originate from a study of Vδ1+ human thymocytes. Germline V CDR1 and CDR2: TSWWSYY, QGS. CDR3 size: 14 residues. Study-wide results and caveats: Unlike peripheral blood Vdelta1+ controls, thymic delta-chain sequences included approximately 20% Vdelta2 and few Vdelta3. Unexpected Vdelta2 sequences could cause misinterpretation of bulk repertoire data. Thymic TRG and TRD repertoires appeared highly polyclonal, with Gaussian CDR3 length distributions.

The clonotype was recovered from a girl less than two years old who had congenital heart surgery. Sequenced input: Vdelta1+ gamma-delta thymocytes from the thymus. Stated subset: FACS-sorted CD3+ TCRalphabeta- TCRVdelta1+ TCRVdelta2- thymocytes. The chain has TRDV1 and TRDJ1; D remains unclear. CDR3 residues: CALGELLRTDKLIF. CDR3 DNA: TGTGCTCTTGGGGAACTTCTTCGCACCGATAAACTCATCTTC.